This TCR beta chain originates from a study of control samples from healthy donors and cancer patients (dated by TCRdb to the early 2020s). Libraries were made using the immunoSEQ multiplex PCR assay. TCRdb limited this immuneACCESS table to in-frame rearrangements with V and J called. A share of clones is missing; checked studies link under half to unresolved V genes, and the rest is unexplained. The sample yields 390,000 or so clones; roughly 90% were counted once. The ten most abundant clones make up around 6.4% of the sample. About this clone itself: Its antigen is unknown. The input lacks base qualities; no much larger clone sits a single base away.

The TCR was taken from a man aged 35 to 55 with head and neck cancer. Sequencing input: PBMCs.

The encoded CDR3 is CASGAGTGFTDTQYF. DNA sequence: TGTGCTAGTGGGGCCGGGACAGGGTTCACAGATACGCAGTATTTT. The chain uses TRBV12-5 and TRBJ2-3; 9 junctional bases match TRBD1. The germline V gene encodes CDR1 LGHNT and CDR2 FRNRAP. Inclusive of the bounding cysteine and phenylalanine, the CDR3 is 15 residues long. Here the CDR3 DNA is all that survives: 45 bases in frame from base 1. Here V drops 6 bases and J drops 2 bases, and the junction holds 6 bases not matched to any gene.